This paragraph covers one T cell receptor (beta chain) sequence. The CDR3 sequence is 14 residues long. Per germline, CDR1 MDHEN and CDR2 SYDVKM. These data originate in a study of blood T cells in healthy people across ages. Study details: About one barcoded beta molecule per two T cells came from capture by template switching.

PCR was performed a second time for about 7 to 11 cycles using a sample-barcoded 5' primer and a J-beta primer mix. All cDNA molecules were each tagged by a template-switch adaptor with 12 random nucleotides. One entry per CDR3 protein results from TCRdb running MiXCR on the 5' RACE reads. The sample includes around 1.5 million distinct CDR3 sequences, approximately 60% of them seen just once. The sample consisted of blood. This clonotype was obtained from a man between 18 and 35 years old in good health. V and J are TRBV28 and TRBJ1-6; D remains unclear. In nucleotides, the CDR3 is TGTGCAAGCCTAGGCCCCTCCTATAATTCACCCCTCCACTTT. This codes for CASLGPSYNSPLHF.